The 15 T cell receptor beta chains given below trace back to one sample, sequenced in a study of T cells in Graves' hyperthyroidism and ophthalmopathy. The TCR beta CDR3 regions underwent amplification using RNA transcripts as the source. Initially, a first-round RT-PCR of the TCR CDR3 employed the HTBI primer set. Each CDR3 protein gets one entry after TCRdb re-called the multiplex PCR reads with MiXCR. The sample includes about 340,000 distinct CDR3 sequences, roughly 18% of them seen just once. Sequencing was performed on blood. Source of these receptors: a woman in her fifties or sixties with Graves' hyperthyroidism.

This chain links TRBV5-1 with TRBJ2-5, with D perhaps matching TRBD1 or TRBD2 (6 bases each). The CDR3 contains 14 residues. With 5 bases removed from V and 1 base from J, the gap between germline ends came to 12 bases. Germline values: CDR1 SGHRS, CDR2 YFSETQ. In DNA form, the CDR3 reads TGCGCCAGCAGAGGAGGGGGATTCCAAGAGACCCAGTACTTC. As protein: CASRGGGFQETQYF. Supplemented by reference TRBV5-1 and TRBJ2-5, the full variable domain reads KAGVTQTPRYLIKTRGQQVTLSCSPISGHRSVSWYQQTPGQGLQFLFEYFSETQRNKGNFPGRFSGRQFSNSRSEMNVSTLELGDSALYLCASRGGGFQETQYFGPGTRLLVL.

There are a few counts of this clonotype. The J gene is TRBJ2-7, the V gene TRBV5-1; the match to TRBD1 covers 10 bases. This CDR3 comprises 21 residues. CDR1 is SGHRS and CDR2 is YFSETQ in the germline V gene. V shed 3 bases and J 2 bases; nucleotides not matched to a gene: 23. The CDR3 bases are TGCGCCAGCAGCTCCCCCGGGGGGGGACAGGGGAATTTAGCGTGTGCCTACGAGCAGTACGTC. It is translated as CASSSPGGGQGNLACAYEQYV.

This clonotype was counted between two and nine times. This chain links TRBV5-1 with TRBJ1-4, with 10 bases lining up with TRBD1. CDR3 size: 15 residues. CDR1 and CDR2 from the germline V gene are SGHRS and YFSETQ. Trimming at V came to 0 bases and at J to 7 bases, leaving 3 bases not matched to a gene. The CDR3 region is CASSLGQGASEKLFF. The CDR3 region has the DNA TGCGCCAGCAGCTTGGGACAGGGGGCAAGTGAAAAACTGTTTTTT. The variable domain in full, with the rest retrieved from reference TRBV5-1 and TRBJ1-4, is KAGVTQTPRYLIKTRGQQVTLSCSPISGHRSVSWYQQTPGQGLQFLFEYFSETQRNKGNFPGRFSGRQFSNSRSEMNVSTLELGDSALYLCASSLGQGASEKLFFGSGTQLSVL.

This clonotype was counted many times. V is TRBV12-3 or TRBV12-4 and J is TRBJ1-1; perhaps TRBD1 as D (5 bases). V lost 8 bases and J lost 6, with 10 bases in between. This CDR3 is 11 amino acids long. CDR3 DNA sequence: TGTGCCAGCGGGGGGTGGGCTGAAGCTTTCTTT. Encoded protein: CASGGWAEAFF.

This sequence joins TRBV27 and TRBJ2-7; TRBD2 matches 9 bases. The CDR3 extends over 17 amino acids. Trimming took 2 bases from V and 1 from J; bases not matched to a gene: 9. Germline V gives CDR1 MNHEY, CDR2 SMNVEV (reference sequence). The CDR3 nucleotides are TGTGCCAGCAGTTTAGCAGCGGGAGGTGGGTTGTCCTACGAGCAGTACTTC. Amino acids: CASSLAAGGGLSYEQYF.

This clonotype showed up just a few times. The rearrangement joins TRBV30 to TRBJ1-5; 8 positions match TRBD1. CDR1 and CDR2 (germline): GTSNPN, SVGIG (reference sequence). This CDR3 contains 13 residues. V lost 4 bases and J lost 7; bases outside the gene matches: 6. The CDR3 here is CAWTEGTGQPQHF. The CDR3 DNA follows: TGTGCCTGGACGGAAGGGACAGGCCAGCCCCAGCATTTT.

This clonotype occurred a few times. CDR3 coding DNA: TGTGCCAGCAGCTCGATTGGGAATTCACCCCTCCACTTT. Residues: CASSSIGNSPLHF. The chain links TRBV11-2 to TRBJ1-6; D is ambiguous. The V end was cut by 4 bases, the J end by 7 bases, with 8 bases between. The CDR3 is 13 residues long. Per germline, CDR1 SGHAT and CDR2 FQNNGV.

The table lists this clonotype with many counts. V is TRBV27 and J is TRBJ2-7; D gene unclear. Per the germline V gene, CDR1 is MNHEY and CDR2 is SMNVEV (reference sequence). This CDR3 is built from 15 residues. Trimming cost V 0 bases and J 4 bases, with 13 bases left between them. The CDR3 DNA follows: TGTGCCAGCAGTTTATCGGCTAGTAATAGTTACGAGCAGTACTTC. Amino acids: CASSLSASNSYEQYF.

This clonotype was observed many times. One end of the junction fails to match germline, which may point to a read error. The V and J genes are TRBV10-3 and TRBJ2-1, with 9 bases lining up with TRBD2. The CDR3 runs to 15 residues. CDR1 is ENHRY, CDR2 SYGVKD, per germline. CDR3 DNA: TGTGCCATCAGGGAGTTAGCGGGAGTGGGTGATGAGCAGTTCTTC. This gives the protein CAIRELAGVGDEQFF.

This chain uses TRBV10-3 with TRBJ2-3, with D possibly being TRBD2 (6 bases). This CDR3 spans 13 amino acids. Looked up from germline, CDR1 is ENHRY and CDR2 is SYGVKD. V was clipped by 6 bases and J by 2 bases, with 9 bases between them. CDR3 in amino acids: CAISPGDTDTQYF. The CDR3 coding sequence is TGTGCCATCAGCCCGGGGGACACAGATACGCAGTATTTT.

V gene TRBV5-1 combines with J gene TRBJ2-1; D is uncertain. Trimming pared 2 bases from V and 2 bases from J, leaving 11 bases between. CDR1 is SGHRS, CDR2 YFSETQ, per germline. The CDR3 is 15 residues long. The CDR3 reads CASSLNPGTYNEQFF. Here the CDR3 DNA reads TGCGCCAGCAGCTTAAATCCGGGTACCTACAATGAGCAGTTCTTC.

This clonotype was found a few times. This chain connects TRBV7-8 to TRBJ2-1; 7 nucleotides line up with TRBD2. With 7 bases clipped from V and 9 bases from J, the junction kept 12 bases outside the gene matches. The germline V gene encodes CDR1 SGHVS and CDR2 FQNEAQ. The CDR3 sequence is 14 residues long. CDR3 sequence (DNA): TGTGCCAGCAACACACGGTGGGAGGGCCGTGAGCAGTTCTTC. Amino acids: CASNTRWEGREQFF.

The table lists this clonotype with many counts. The rearrangement links TRBV28 to TRBJ1-1; the D gene is possibly TRBD1 (5 bases). CDR1 and CDR2 (germline): MDHEN, SYDVKM. The CDR3 covers 15 residues. V was pared by 1 base and J by 1 base, with 10 bases between. Here the CDR3 reads CASSLSPGSNTEAFF. For the CDR3, the DNA is TGTGCCAGCAGTTTATCGCCAGGGTCGAACACTGAAGCTTTCTTT. Variable domain in full (rest from reference TRBV28 and TRBJ1-1): DVKVTQSSRYLVKRTGEKVFLECVQDMDHENMFWYRQDPGLGLRLIYFSYDVKMKEKGDIPEGYSVSREKKERFSLILESASTNQTSMYLCASSLSPGSNTEAFFGQGTRLTVV.

This clonotype was counted between two and nine times. This rearrangement joins TRBV7-2 to TRBJ2-1; D is ambiguous. The V end was cut by 1 base, the J end by 8 bases, with 15 bases between. CDR3 length equals 15 residues. CDR1 is SGHTA, CDR2 FQGNSA, per germline. CDR3 in amino acids: CASSLGSPPEHEQFF. The DNA of the CDR3 is TGTGCCAGCAGCTTAGGGTCCCCTCCGGAGCATGAGCAGTTCTTC.

This clonotype has a count of ten or more. This rearrangement joins TRBV20-1 to TRBJ1-4; no reliable D call. CDR3 size: 13 residues. The V gene lost 6 bases and the J gene lost 8 bases, with 16 bases spanning the gap. Germline CDR1 is DFQATT and CDR2 is SNEGSKA (reference sequence). The CDR3 is CSAEPKTEEKLFF. CDR3 bases: TGCAGTGCAGAGCCAAAAACGGAAGAAAAACTGTTTTTT.